This T cell receptor beta chain appears in the sequencing data of a study of T cell changes during pregnancy in multiple sclerosis. Germline values: CDR1 SGHTA, CDR2 FQGNSA. CDR3 size: 15 residues. V shed 9 bases and J 5 bases; nucleotides not matched to a gene: 12. TCRdb's copy holds only in-frame clones and misses some; the assay was immunoSEQ multiplex PCR. The sample has roughly 72,000 clones, over 85% seen once. The genes are TRBV7-2 and TRBJ2-5; TRBD2 aligns across 10 bases. This TCR was recovered from a female donor with multiple sclerosis, enrolled in a pregnancy study. This specimen consisted of CD4+ T cells from peripheral blood mononuclear cells, obtained before pregnancy. CDR3 residues: CASSVTSGNGETQYF. The DNA for the CDR3 is TGTGCCAGTTCAGTCACTAGCGGGAATGGGGAGACCCAGTACTTC.